Listed below are T cell receptor beta chains from one sample, sequenced in a study of blood T cell repertoires in COVID-19. Assay: immunoSEQ multiplex PCR; the TCRdb copy retains only in-frame clones and omits some. Seen here are 140,000 or so clones, just under 90% observed once, and the top ten hold roughly 11%. The sequencing sample was made of peripheral blood. Every receptor here comes from a woman older than 75 with acute or convalescent COVID-19. Both conserved end residues are part of each CDR3. The D gene is left open where the match is weak. The listing skips clone size in some rows; elsewhere it reads once, few, many or a size class.

>14|TRBV6-2/TRBV6-3|-|few|TRBJ1-1
CASSYIGGNTEAFF
TGTGCCAGCAGTTATATCGGGGGGAACACTGAAGCTTTCTTT
>17|TRBV19|TRBD1|-|TRBJ1-6
CASSIGARTGRNSPLHF
TGTGCCAGTAGTATAGGCGCCCGGACAGGGAGGAATTCACCCCTCCACTTT
>15|TRBV18|TRBD1|-|TRBJ1-1
CASSTGTGGVAEAFF
TGTGCCAGCTCAACCGGGACAGGGGGCGTCGCTGAAGCTTTCTTT
>13|TRBV29-1|-|-|TRBJ2-3
CSVELRGTDTQYF
TGCAGCGTTGAACTCCGAGGCACAGATACGCAGTATTTT
>14|TRBV5-1|TRBD1|few|TRBJ2-7
CASSSGQGAYEQYF
TGCGCCAGCAGCTCTGGACAGGGAGCCTACGAGCAGTACTTC
>15|TRBV7-2|TRBD1|once|TRBJ1-4
CASSQQGASNEKLFF
TGTGCCAGCAGCCAACAGGGGGCCTCAAATGAAAAACTGTTTTTT
>16|TRBV5-8|-|-|TRBJ2-1
CASSLRRRSSYNEQFF
TGTGCCAGCAGCCTCCGGCGTAGGAGCTCCTACAATGAGCAGTTCTTC
>15|TRBV18|TRBD2|-|TRBJ2-5
CASSPQLAGQETQYF
TGTGCCAGCTCACCACAACTAGCGGGGCAAGAGACCCAGTACTTC
>16|TRBV11-2|TRBD1|-|TRBJ2-1
CASTLPPGQGGNEQFF
TGTGCCAGCACCTTGCCTCCGGGACAGGGGGGGAATGAGCAGTTCTTC
>15|TRBV5-4|TRBD1|once|TRBJ2-5
CASSRDSSYQETQYF
TGTGCCAGCAGCCGGGACAGCTCGTACCAAGAGACCCAGTACTTC
>15|TRBV5-4|-|-|TRBJ1-4
CASSSRSHASEKLFF
TGTGCCAGCAGCTCTAGGTCCCACGCAAGTGAAAAACTGTTTTTT
>14|TRBV5-1|-|-|TRBJ2-5
CASSSTASQETQYF
TGCGCCAGCAGCTCGACAGCATCCCAAGAGACCCAGTACTTC
>13|TRBV3-1/TRBV3-2|-|-|TRBJ1-1
CASSQGGRTEAFF
TGTGCCAGCAGCCAGGGAGGGAGAACTGAAGCTTTCTTT
>19|TRBV30|TRBD2|-|TRBJ2-2
CAWSVLWTSGGANTGELFF
TGTGCCTGGAGTGTACTCTGGACTAGCGGGGGGGCGAACACCGGGGAGCTGTTTTTT
>14|TRBV5-5|TRBD1|-|TRBJ1-2
CASSLVTGDYGYTF
TGTGCCAGCAGCTTGGTTACAGGGGACTATGGCTACACCTTC
>15|TRBV18|-|-|TRBJ1-4
CASSPRGQIDEKLFF
TGTGCCAGCTCACCACGCGGACAGATAGATGAAAAACTGTTTTTT
>15|TRBV19|TRBD2|-|TRBJ2-1
CASSRIAGAYNEQFF
TGTGCCAGTAGCCGGATAGCGGGGGCCTACAATGAGCAGTTCTTC
>15|TRBV18|-|-|TRBJ2-3
CASSPSGDSTDTQYF
TGTGCCAGCTCACCGTCGGGGGACAGCACAGATACGCAGTATTTT
>14|TRBV3-1/TRBV3-2|TRBD1|-|TRBJ1-1
CASSHMGQRTEAFF
TGTGCCAGCAGCCACATGGGACAGAGGACTGAAGCTTTCTTT
>14|TRBV7-3|-|few|TRBJ1-2
CASRSRQGDYGYTF
TGTGCCAGCAGGTCCCGTCAGGGTGACTATGGCTACACCTTC
>17|TRBV10-3|TRBD2|-|TRBJ2-7
CAISETLAGGSSYEQYF
TGTGCCATCAGTGAGACCCTTGCGGGGGGCAGCTCCTACGAGCAGTACTTC
>16|TRBV7-2|-|once|TRBJ1-1
CASSITSTGANTEAFF
TGTGCCAGCAGCATAACGTCGACAGGAGCGAACACTGAAGCTTTCTTT
>15|TRBV5-8|-|-|TRBJ1-2
CASSLEGRVLYGYTF
TGTGCCAGCAGCTTGGAGGGCAGGGTACTCTATGGCTACACCTTC
>15|TRBV7-2|TRBD1|-|TRBJ2-7
CASRTAGTGYYEQYF
TGTGCCAGCAGGACAGCCGGGACAGGGTATTACGAGCAGTACTTC
>16|TRBV13|-|-|TRBJ2-1
CASSQELDSSYNEQFF
TGTGCCAGCAGCCAAGAATTGGACAGCTCCTACAATGAGCAGTTCTTC
>13|TRBV7-3|TRBD1|-|TRBJ1-2
CASSPGGGYGYTF
TGTGCCAGCAGTCCAGGGGGCGGCTATGGCTACACCTTC
>15|TRBV4-1|TRBD2|-|TRBJ2-7
CASSRERGVSYEQYF
TGCGCCAGCAGCCGAGAGCGGGGGGTCAGCTACGAGCAGTACTTC
>14|TRBV3-1/TRBV3-2|-|-|TRBJ2-7
CASSLPSGANEQYF
TGTGCCAGCAGCCTTCCCTCAGGGGCCAACGAGCAGTACTTC
>13|TRBV12-3/TRBV12-4|-|-|TRBJ2-1
CASSLVGGEEQFF
TGTGCCAGCAGTTTAGTTGGAGGAGAGGAGCAGTTCTTC
>16|TRBV7-6|TRBD1|-|TRBJ1-4
CASSHKAGGLNEKLFF
TGTGCCAGCAGCCACAAAGCAGGGGGGCTTAATGAAAAACTGTTTTTT
>14|TRBV29-1|TRBD2|-|TRBJ2-5
CSGRRQGGGRTQYF
TGCAGCGGCCGACGGCAGGGCGGCGGGAGGACCCAGTACTTC
>13|TRBV11-3|-|-|TRBJ2-5
CASSLGLSGTQYF
TGTGCCAGCAGCTTAGGGTTATCAGGGACCCAGTACTTC
>15|TRBV25-1|-|-|TRBJ1-2
CASSSTGLANYGYTF
TGTGCCAGCAGTTCTACAGGGTTAGCTAACTATGGCTACACCTTC
>16|TRBV5-8|-|-|TRBJ2-2
CASSLAKRGATGELFF
TGTGCCAGCAGCTTGGCCAAACGGGGGGCCACCGGGGAGCTGTTTTTT